The rows below give T cell receptor beta chains drawn from one sample of a study of T-cell reconstitution after alpha-beta-depleted transplantation in children. One entry per CDR3 protein, called by TCRdb with MiXCR from the PCR reads. The data contain 600,000 to 800,000 distinct CDR3 sequences, around 13% of them singletons. The material was PBMCs, obtained before TCRalphabeta/CD19-depleted stem cell transplant. All receptors derive from a girl aged 2 to 10 with congenital amegakaryocytic thrombocytopenia, due to receive a stem cell transplant. Each CDR3 is given with its conserved first and last residue. D genes are given only for firm matches. Only some rows state a clone size, as once, few, many or a class for expanded clones.

V	size	D	J	DNA	CDR3
TRBV27	many	NA	TRBJ2-1	TGTGCCAGCTTTCGGACAGCCAATGAGCAGTTCTTC	CASFRTANEQFF
TRBV20-1	many	NA	TRBJ2-3	TGCAGTGCCCATATCGGGCAGGCGGCAGATACGCAGTATTTT	CSAHIGQAADTQYF
TRBV5-1	many	NA	TRBJ2-1	TGCGCCAGCAGCATCCTAGGATTGAATGAGCAGTTCTTC	CASSILGLNEQFF
TRBV20-1	NA	NA	TRBJ2-7	TGCAGTGCTAGTACCGCATCGGACATCTCCTACGAGCAGTACTTC	CSASTASDISYEQYF
TRBV20-1	few	NA	TRBJ2-7	TGCAGTGCTAACAGGGTGGACTACGAGCAGTACTTC	CSANRVDYEQYF
TRBV20-1	many	NA	TRBJ1-3	TGCAGTGCGGACAAAGCTGGAAACACCATATATTTT	CSADKAGNTIYF
TRBV28	many	NA	TRBJ1-4	TGTGCCAGCAGTTACCCGGGAGCAACTAATGAAAAACTGTTTTTT	CASSYPGATNEKLFF
TRBV18	few	NA	TRBJ2-4	TGTGCCAGCTCACCTCCCGGGGCGCTAGCCAAAAACATTCAGTACTTC	CASSPPGALAKNIQYF
TRBV6-5	many	NA	TRBJ2-2	TGTGCGGCCTCGGGAAACACCGGGGAGCTGTTTTTT	CAASGNTGELFF
TRBV7-2	many	NA	TRBJ2-1	TGTGCCAGCAGCTTAACTTCCCTAAGAACCCTTTACAATGAGCAGTTCTTC	CASSLTSLRTLYNEQFF
TRBV7-9	few	NA	TRBJ2-1	TGTGCCAGCAGCTTATCCCGGGTTCCCGGCAATGAGCAGTTCTTC	CASSLSRVPGNEQFF
TRBV28	few	TRBD1	TRBJ2-1	TGTGCCAGCAGTTTAGCGGACAGGGATCACAATGAGCAGTTCTTC	CASSLADRDHNEQFF
TRBV18	few	NA	TRBJ2-7	TGTGCCAGCTCACCTGAACGTCCCAACGAGCAGTACTTC	CASSPERPNEQYF
TRBV29-1	many	NA	TRBJ2-1	TGCAGCGTTGCGATGTACAATGAGCAGTTCTTC	CSVAMYNEQFF
TRBV5-1	many	NA	TRBJ2-2	TGCGCCAGCAGCTTGGAGACAAGCGGGGAGCTGTTTTTT	CASSLETSGELFF
TRBV7-9	many	TRBD2	TRBJ2-3	TGTGCCAGCAACCGACTAGCGGGAGTACAGGACACGCAGTATTTT	CASNRLAGVQDTQYF
TRBV20-1	NA	NA	TRBJ1-2	TGCAGTGCCGACGACTTAATCTATGGCTACACCTTC	CSADDLIYGYTF
TRBV5-1	many	NA	TRBJ2-2	TGCGCCAGCAGCTTGGAGGGCCTCACCGGGGAGCTGTTTTTT	CASSLEGLTGELFF
TRBV20-1	many	NA	TRBJ2-1	TGCAGTGCTAGGCAGGGGAGAGGTGAGCAGTTCTTC	CSARQGRGEQFF
TRBV5-6	many	NA	TRBJ2-1	TGTGCCAGCAGCCACAGGGTTGTTAATGAGCAGTTCTTC	CASSHRVVNEQFF
TRBV24-1	many	TRBD1	TRBJ2-5	TGTGCCACCCGGGACAGGGTCCAAGAGACCCAGTACTTC	CATRDRVQETQYF
TRBV27	few	TRBD1	TRBJ2-2	TGTGCCAGCAGTGCAAGGGGACAGGGGGCAATCGGGGAGCTGTTTTTT	CASSARGQGAIGELFF
TRBV3-1	many	NA	TRBJ1-5	TGTGCCAGCAGCCAAGAAAGGGGACAGCCCCAGCATTTT	CASSQERGQPQHF
TRBV7-9	NA	TRBD2	TRBJ2-1	TGTGCCAGCAGCTTAACGGGACTAGCTGTCAATGAGCAGTTCTTC	CASSLTGLAVNEQFF
TRBV10-3	many	NA	TRBJ2-1	TGTGCCATCGAAGGCGCAGGGTCGAATGAGCAGTTCTTC	CAIEGAGSNEQFF
TRBV5-5	few	NA	TRBJ2-2	TGTGCCAGCAGCTTCCGTCAGACAGGACCAACCGGGGAGCTGTTTTTT	CASSFRQTGPTGELFF
TRBV7-6	many	TRBD1	TRBJ2-5	TGTGCCAGCATACCATTACAGGGGTATCAAGAGACCCAGTACTTC	CASIPLQGYQETQYF
TRBV9	few	NA	TRBJ1-2	TGTGCCAGCAGCGTAGTGTTGGGTGGCGGAACCTATGGCTACACCTTC	CASSVVLGGGTYGYTF